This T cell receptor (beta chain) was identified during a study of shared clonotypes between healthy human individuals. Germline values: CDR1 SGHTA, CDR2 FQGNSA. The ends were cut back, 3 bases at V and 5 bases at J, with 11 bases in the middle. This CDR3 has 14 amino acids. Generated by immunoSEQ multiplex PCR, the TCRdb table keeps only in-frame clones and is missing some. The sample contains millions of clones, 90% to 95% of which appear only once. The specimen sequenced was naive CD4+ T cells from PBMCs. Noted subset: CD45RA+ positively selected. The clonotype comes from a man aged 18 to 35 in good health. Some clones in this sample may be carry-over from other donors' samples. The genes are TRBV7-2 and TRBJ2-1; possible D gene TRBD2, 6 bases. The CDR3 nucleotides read TGTGCCAGCAGCTTCCGACTAGTCGACAATGAGCAGTTCTTC. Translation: CASSFRLVDNEQFF.